These 29 T cell receptor beta chains share one sample of origin, sequenced in a study of cytomegalovirus exposure and HLA in healthy donors. Use of 60 Vbeta and 13 Jbeta primers characterized the PCR. Produced via immunoSEQ multiplex PCR; TCRdb's table is partial and in-frame only. The data contain some 180,000 clones, about 90% of them singletons. The sample consisted of PBMCs. The receptors originated from a boy aged 2-15 years in good health and CMV-seronegative.

This sequence joins TRBV2 and TRBJ1-3; maybe TRBD1 (6 bases). This CDR3 is 15 amino acids long. Trimming took off 1 base at V and 8 bases at J, with 15 bases between the two ends. Germline assignment: CDR1 SNHLY and CDR2 FYNNEI. The CDR3 coding sequence is TGTGCCAGCAGTGAAGGGGGGGGGCGTGGGGACACCATATATTTT. Translating it yields CASSEGGGRGDTIYF.

On this clone itself: An end of the junction differs from the germline gene, which may be a read error. The genes are TRBV27 and TRBJ2-7, with D tentatively TRBD1 (6 bases). There are 12 residues in the CDR3. The germline V gene encodes CDR1 MNHEY and CDR2 SMNVEV (reference sequence). This chain's CDR3 is CASSFQQGPQNF. CDR3 coding DNA: TGTGCCAGCAGTTTTCAACAGGGACCACAGAACTTC.

In this sample, this clone turned up once. For the CDR3, the DNA is TGTGCCAGCAGTTCCCCCCGAGGACTAGCTTCCTACGAGCAGTACTTC. It translates to CASSSPRGLASYEQYF. The chain has TRBV28 and TRBJ2-7; 8 positions agree with TRBD2. The CDR3 covers 16 residues. Germline trimming cut 4 bases from V and 1 base from J; bases unmatched to any gene: 9. Germline V gene data show CDR1 as MDHEN and CDR2 as SYDVKM. Drawing the rest from reference TRBV28 and TRBJ2-7, the complete variable domain is DVKVTQSSRYLVKRTGEKVFLECVQDMDHENMFWYRQDPGLGLRLIYFSYDVKMKEKGDIPEGYSVSREKKERFSLILESASTNQTSMYLCASSSPRGLASYEQYFGPGTRLTVT.

The gene calls are TRBV4-1 and TRBJ1-2; 9 bases are shared with TRBD1. CDR1 MGHRA and CDR2 YSYEKL come from the germline V gene. Trimming took 7 bases from V and 4 from J; bases not matched to a gene: 13. The CDR3 consists of 16 residues. In DNA, the CDR3 is TGCGCCAGCACCCCATTATACGGGACAGGGACCTATGGCTACACCTTC. Amino acid sequence: CASTPLYGTGTYGYTF.

This clone was detected a few times. The gene calls are TRBV6-6 and TRBJ1-1; 8 bases match TRBD1. The CDR3 is 12 amino acids. The J segment lost 4 bases and the V segment lost 7 bases, leaving 2 bases of the junction unmatched. Germline assignment: CDR1 MNHNY and CDR2 SVGAGI (reference sequence). The CDR3 DNA is TGTGCCAGCACCGGACAGGGCACTGAAGCTTTCTTT. Residues: CASTGQGTEAFF.

With regard to this clone: The sample carries other DNA sequences with the same CDR3. The V gene is TRBV5-1, the J gene TRBJ2-7; D is perhaps TRBD1 (6 bases). V lost 0 bases and J 1 base, leaving 8 bases between the germline ends. The length of the CDR3 is 14 residues. CDR1 is SGHRS, CDR2 YFSETQ, per germline. The CDR3 region is CASSLGQVSYEQYF. The CDR3 DNA reads as TGCGCCAGCAGCTTGGGACAGGTGTCCTACGAGCAGTACTTC. Looking up the rest from reference TRBV5-1 and TRBJ2-7 gives the full variable domain: KAGVTQTPRYLIKTRGQQVTLSCSPISGHRSVSWYQQTPGQGLQFLFEYFSETQRNKGNFPGRFSGRQFSNSRSEMNVSTLELGDSALYLCASSLGQVSYEQYFGPGTRLTVT.

This clone has a single count. The chain recombines TRBV30 with TRBJ2-3, with a possible D match to TRBD2 (6 bases). The CDR3 sequence is 14 residues long. Deletions cut 2 bases from V and 6 bases from J, with 15 bases between. Germline lookup yields CDR1 GTSNPN and CDR2 SVGIG (reference sequence). For the CDR3, the DNA is TGTGCCTGGAGTCTGCTAGCGCTTCGGGATACGCAGTATTTT. Residues: CAWSLLALRDTQYF.

The V gene is TRBV7-8, the J gene TRBJ2-1, with 9 positions matching TRBD2. V was pared by 0 bases and J by 6 bases, with 3 bases of the junction left unmatched. Germline assignment: CDR1 SGHVS and CDR2 FQNEAQ. The CDR3 has 15 residues. The CDR3 nucleotides read TGTGCCAGCAGCTTAGCGCCGGGACTAGCCAATGAGCAGTTCTTC. This codes for CASSLAPGLANEQFF.

The chain employs TRBV7-2 and TRBJ2-1, with 7 bases matching TRBD2. The CDR3 covers 15 residues. CDR1 is SGHTA and CDR2 is FQGNSA in the germline V gene. V shed 0 bases and J 5 bases; nucleotides not matched to a gene: 4. DNA for the CDR3: TGTGCCAGCAGCTTAGCGCTAGCGGTTCACAATGAGCAGTTCTTC. This codes for CASSLALAVHNEQFF.

The V gene is TRBV4-1, the J gene TRBJ1-5; TRBD1 agrees at 8 bases. Trimming took 1 base from V and 9 from J; bases not matched to a gene: 5. CDR1 and CDR2 from the germline V gene are MGHRA and YSYEKL. There are 14 residues in the CDR3. The CDR3 nucleotides are TGCGCCAGCAGCCAAGGACAGGGGTCGAGGCCCCAGCATTTT. It specifies CASSQGQGSRPQHF.

The chain joins TRBV5-8 to TRBJ2-7, with unresolved D. Germline CDR1 is SGHTS and CDR2 is YDEGEE. The length of the CDR3 is 16 residues. V was cut by 0 bases and J by 0 bases, with 13 bases left in between. CDR3 nucleotides: TGTGCCAGCAGCTTGGACCCTGGCGGAGCCTCCTACGAGCAGTACTTC. This sequence encodes CASSLDPGGASYEQYF.

The chain employs TRBV9 and TRBJ1-5, with TRBD1 matching over 7 bases. The V segment lost 4 bases and the J segment 1 base; nucleotides outside the gene matches: 5. CDR1 and CDR2 from the germline V gene are SGDLS and YYNGEE. The CDR3 is made up of 15 amino acids. CDR3 sequence: CASSPGGGSNQPQHF. The CDR3 DNA follows: TGTGCCAGCAGCCCAGGGGGTGGAAGCAATCAGCCCCAGCATTTT.

J is TRBJ2-7 and V is TRBV28; 7 bases fit TRBD2. This CDR3 contains 13 residues. With V trimmed by 6 bases and J by 2 bases, 4 bases remained unmatched. Germline CDR1 and CDR2: MDHEN and SYDVKM. CDR3 sequence (DNA): TGTGCCAGCAGGGGACTAAGGACCTACGAGCAGTACTTC. Translating it yields CASRGLRTYEQYF.

The chain combines TRBV30 with TRBJ1-5; D unclear. The germline gives CDR1 GTSNPN, CDR2 SVGIG (reference sequence). CDR3 length equals 12 residues. Trimming took 1 base from V and 7 from J, leaving 8 bases between them. The CDR3 DNA reads TGTGCCTGGAGTGGCGCAAACCAGCCCCAGCATTTT. This translates into CAWSGANQPQHF.

The chain combines TRBV5-1 with TRBJ2-7; the D gene is possibly TRBD1 (5 bases). Per the germline V gene, CDR1 is SGHRS and CDR2 is YFSETQ. This CDR3 region has 18 residues. Trimming cost V 0 bases and J 1 base, with 20 bases left between them. The CDR3 loop reads CASSLEPFRDLLSYEQYF. In DNA form, the CDR3 reads TGCGCCAGCAGCTTGGAACCATTCAGGGATCTCCTTTCCTACGAGCAGTACTTC.

The rearrangement links TRBV7-9 to TRBJ2-7, with 7 positions matching TRBD2. With 3 bases clipped from V and 2 bases from J, the junction kept 10 bases outside the gene matches. CDR1 SEHNR and CDR2 FQNEAQ come from the germline V gene (reference sequence). The CDR3 covers 16 residues. The DNA of the CDR3 is TGTGCCAGCAGCTTGCCAAGCGGGACCAATACCTACGAGCAGTACTTC. Its translation: CASSLPSGTNTYEQYF.

The chain is built from TRBV27 and TRBJ2-1; TRBD2 matches 7 bases. V shed 0 bases, J shed 9 bases, and the junction held 14 bases outside the gene matches. Germline V gene sequence: CDR1 MNHEY, CDR2 SMNVEV (reference sequence). The CDR3 contains 17 residues. Written as DNA, the CDR3 is TGTGCCAGCAGTTTATCGGGGGGAGGGTTATATGGGAGTGAGCAGTTCTTC. This codes for CASSLSGGGLYGSEQFF.

The V gene is TRBV19, the J gene TRBJ1-4; tentatively, D is TRBD1 (6 bases). Trimming shortened V by 3 bases and J by 8 bases, and 22 bases separated the two germline ends. The V gene's germline CDR1 is LNHDA and CDR2 SQIVND (reference sequence). CDR3 length: 17 residues. The DNA of the CDR3 is TGTGCCAGTAGTATCTCCGGACAGTTCCTTTCTGGGGAAAAACTGTTTTTT. Its translation: CASSISGQFLSGEKLFF.

This chain uses TRBV27 with TRBJ2-3; a possible D gene is TRBD2 (6 bases). The germline gives CDR1 MNHEY, CDR2 SMNVEV (reference sequence). The CDR3 is made up of 14 amino acids. Trimming pared 5 bases from V and 4 bases from J, leaving 13 bases between. In DNA form, the CDR3 reads TGTGCCAGCAGTCCCGGGAGCATCCCAGATACGCAGTATTTT. Translating gives CASSPGSIPDTQYF.

The CDR3 loop reads CASTSGGLETQYF. DNA for the CDR3: TGTGCCAGCACCTCTGGGGGACTGGAGACCCAGTACTTC. V and J are TRBV25-1 and TRBJ2-5; TRBD2 might be the D (6 bases). V was clipped by 7 bases and J by 5 bases, with 14 bases between them. CDR3 length equals 13 residues. Germline V lookup: CDR1 MGHDK, CDR2 SYGVNS.

The genes are TRBV29-1 and TRBJ1-1, with D perhaps matching TRBD1 (6 bases). The germline V gene encodes CDR1 SQVTM and CDR2 ANQGSEA. The CDR3 totals 13 residues. Trimming took off 4 bases at V and 5 bases at J, with 14 bases between the two ends. Here the CDR3 DNA reads TGCAGCGTTGCTGGCCAGGGGTATACTGAAGCTTTCTTT. This translates into CSVAGQGYTEAFF.

This rearrangement joins TRBV7-6 to TRBJ2-2, with D perhaps matching TRBD2 (5 bases). The CDR3 totals 16 residues. V lost 1 base, J lost 4 bases, and 13 bases lay in between. Germline CDR1 reads SGHVS; CDR2 reads FNYEAQ. In DNA form, the CDR3 reads TGTGCCAGCAGCTTAGGTGGCGGGTTGCGCACCGGGGAGCTGTTTTTT. It translates to CASSLGGGLRTGELFF.

In nucleotides, the CDR3 is TGCGCCAGCAGCCAAGAGGCCGCTAGCGGACAAGAGACCCAGTACTTC. Its translation is CASSQEAASGQETQYF. This chain uses TRBV4-1 with TRBJ2-5; 7 positions match TRBD2. Per germline, CDR1 MGHRA and CDR2 YSYEKL. V dropped 0 bases and J dropped 2; count of bases not matched to a gene: 6. This CDR3 is 16 amino acids long.

The CDR3 here is CASSELGLAVSKEQYF. CDR3 DNA sequence: TGCGCCAGCAGTGAGCTGGGACTAGCGGTATCCAAAGAGCAGTACTTC. The J gene is TRBJ2-7, the V gene TRBV10-2; TRBD2 agrees at 11 bases. V was clipped by 2 bases and J by 7 bases; unmatched bases: 10. The CDR3 totals 16 residues. Germline CDR1 WSHSY, CDR2 SAAADI.

The chain couples TRBV28 to TRBJ2-3, with 8 bases matching TRBD2. Germline loops: CDR1 MDHEN, CDR2 SYDVKM. CDR3 size: 15 residues. Germline trimming cut 3 bases from V and 4 bases from J; bases unmatched to any gene: 6. CDR3 region: CASSLGERESDTQYF. CDR3 DNA sequence: TGTGCCAGCAGTTTGGGGGAGCGGGAGTCAGATACGCAGTATTTT.

The gene calls are TRBV5-4 and TRBJ2-2, with TRBD1 identical over 7 bases. Germline V CDR1 and CDR2: SGHNT, YYREEE (reference sequence). With V trimmed by 7 bases and J by 4 bases, 13 bases remained unmatched. The CDR3 totals 16 residues. CDR3 DNA: TGTGCCAGCCAAGTCGAGACAGGGCCCGCCACCGGGGAGCTGTTTTTT. Protein product: CASQVETGPATGELFF.

This clone has more than one count but fewer than ten. The chain joins TRBV6-4 to TRBJ2-3, with 9 bases that match TRBD1. V shed 5 bases, J shed 4 bases, and the junction held 4 bases outside the gene matches. This CDR3 contains 14 residues. Germline V gives CDR1 MRHNA, CDR2 SNTAGT. The CDR3 loop reads CASSPGQGSDTQYF. The CDR3 DNA follows: TGTGCCAGCAGTCCCGGACAGGGGTCAGATACGCAGTATTTT.

The CDR3 region is CASSVTGGYTGELFF. DNA for the CDR3: TGTGCCAGCAGCGTGACAGGGGGGTACACCGGGGAGCTGTTTTTT. This chain uses TRBV28 with TRBJ2-2, with TRBD1 identical over 9 bases. The CDR3 loop spans 15 amino acids. The germline CDR1 and CDR2 sequences are MDHEN and SYDVKM. V shed 6 bases and J 3 bases; nucleotides not matched to a gene: 5.

This clone came up once. V and J are TRBV9 and TRBJ2-2; TRBD2 is a possible D gene (5 bases). Per germline, CDR1 SGDLS and CDR2 YYNGEE. The CDR3 covers 16 residues. Trimming removed 0 bases from V and 4 bases from J, with 13 bases in between. CDR3 nucleotides: TGTGCCAGCAGCGTAGAAATAGCGCGGAGCACCGGGGAGCTGTTTTTT. The encoded protein is CASSVEIARSTGELFF.